This T cell receptor (beta chain) was captured by sequencing in a study of T cells in Graves' hyperthyroidism and ophthalmopathy. From germline, CDR1 is SGHRS and CDR2 YFSETQ. The CDR3 sequence is 15 residues long. The study, taken as a whole, reports: Separation of ophthalmopathy from stable hyperthyroidism was achieved by a 13 V-J model.

Disease duration under 2 months; hyperthyroidism patients were aged 18 to 65. Together with thyroid ultrasound, orbital computed tomography, serum thyroxine and TRAb, clinical symptoms were used for diagnoses. A remark on this clonotype: Its specificity is not known. This may be a read error, as it is one base from a much larger clone.

RNA transcripts gave rise to amplified TCR beta CDR3 regions. First-round RT-PCR of the TCR CDR3 relied on the HTBI primer set. MiXCR was run by TCRdb on the multiplex PCR reads, yielding one entry per CDR3 protein. The sample holds about 420,000 distinct CDR3 sequences; approximately 14% are singletons and the top ten take approximately 14%. This sequence was found in a woman younger than 30 with Graves' hyperthyroidism. The rearrangement links TRBV5-1 to TRBJ1-4, with TRBD1 identical over 7 bases. Sequences were obtained from blood. CDR3 sequence (DNA): TGCGCCAGCAGCGTATCCGGGACAGTTAATGGAAAACTGTTTTTT. Amino acids: CASSVSGTVNGKLFF.